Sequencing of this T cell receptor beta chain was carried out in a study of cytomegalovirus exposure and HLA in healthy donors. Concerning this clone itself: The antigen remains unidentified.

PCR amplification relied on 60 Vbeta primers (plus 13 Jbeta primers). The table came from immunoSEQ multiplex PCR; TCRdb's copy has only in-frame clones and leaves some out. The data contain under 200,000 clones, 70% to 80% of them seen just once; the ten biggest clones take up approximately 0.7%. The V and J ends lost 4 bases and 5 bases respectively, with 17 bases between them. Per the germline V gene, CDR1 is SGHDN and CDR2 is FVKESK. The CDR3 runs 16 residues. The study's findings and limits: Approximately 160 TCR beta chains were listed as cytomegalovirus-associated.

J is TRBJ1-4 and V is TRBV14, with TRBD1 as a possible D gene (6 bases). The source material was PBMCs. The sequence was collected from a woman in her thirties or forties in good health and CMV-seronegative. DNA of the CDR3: TGTGCCAGCAGCCGCTTGGACAGCGCCTCGAATGAAAAACTGTTTTTT. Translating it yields CASSRLDSASNEKLFF.